These 28 T cell receptor beta chains were all obtained from the same sample, sequenced in a study of blood T cell repertoires in COVID-19 (dated by TCRdb to 2020 to 2021). Library prep was done by the immunoSEQ multiplex PCR assay. Not all clones reach the TCRdb copy of this immuneACCESS table, which keeps in-frame sequences only. Checked studies attribute under half of the gap to unresolved V genes and leave the rest unexplained. Here the sample has around 250,000 clones; approximately 85% occur a single time. The top ten constitute 9.1% of the sample. The sample was PBMCs or T cells enriched from blood (not recorded which). The receptors derive from a woman aged 45-65 years with acute COVID-19.

This clone appeared once. The chain carries TRBV9 and TRBJ1-1; D perhaps matches TRBD1 (5 bases). The CDR3 sequence is 15 residues long. The V and J ends lost 0 bases and 4 bases respectively, with 13 bases between them. Germline-derived CDR1 and CDR2 are SGDLS and YYNGEE. The CDR3 nucleotides read TGTGCCAGCAGCGTAGCTTATGGCGGGGGCACTGAAGCTTTCTTT. Protein: CASSVAYGGGTEAFF.

The rearrangement joins TRBV30 to TRBJ1-5, with a tentative D call TRBD1 (6 bases). The V end was cut by 2 bases, the J end by 0 bases, with 14 bases between. The V gene's germline CDR1 is GTSNPN and CDR2 SVGIG (reference sequence). The CDR3 consists of 16 residues. The CDR3 DNA follows: TGTGCCTGGAGTTCAGGGGCCGGGGCTAGCAATCAGCCCCAGCATTTT. Amino acid sequence: CAWSSGAGASNQPQHF.

This sequence joins TRBV10-3 and TRBJ1-2; no clear D. The CDR3 contains 15 residues. Trimming pared 4 bases from V and 2 bases from J, leaving 14 bases between. Germline-derived CDR1 and CDR2 are ENHRY and SYGVKD. CDR3 coding DNA: TGTGCCATCAGTGTATCTCGGGAGGTGAACTATGGCTACACCTTC. It encodes CAISVSREVNYGYTF.

J is TRBJ2-5 and V is TRBV5-4; 11 positions agree with TRBD1. Trimming took 5 bases from V and 1 from J; bases not matched to a gene: 7. Germline V gene lookup returns CDR1 SGHNT and CDR2 YYREEE (reference sequence). The CDR3 loop spans 16 amino acids. The chain's CDR3 is CASRKGQGGVQETQYF. For the CDR3, the DNA is TGTGCCAGCAGGAAGGGACAGGGGGGTGTCCAAGAGACCCAGTACTTC.

The V and J genes are TRBV30 and TRBJ2-7; 7 bases align to TRBD1. Germline values: CDR1 GTSNPN, CDR2 SVGIG (reference sequence). The CDR3 is made up of 14 amino acids. Trimming cost V 4 bases and J 0 bases; bases outside gene matches: 6. CDR3 nucleotides: TGTGCCTGGAACCACTGGACAGGCTCCTACGAGCAGTACTTC. It is translated as CAWNHWTGSYEQYF.

J is TRBJ2-7 and V is TRBV5-6; tentatively, D is TRBD1 (5 bases). The length of the CDR3 is 14 residues. With 1 base removed from V and 2 bases from J, the gap between germline ends came to 10 bases. The germline V gene has CDR1 SGHDT and CDR2 YYEEEE. CDR3 sequence (DNA): TGTGCCAGCAGCTTGAGGACAAGGGCCTACGAGCAGTACTTC. It is translated as CASSLRTRAYEQYF.

This chain links TRBV7-9 with TRBJ1-1; 7 positions agree with TRBD1. V gave up 5 bases and J gave up 4 bases; unmatched junction bases: 4. CDR3 length equals 13 residues. The V gene's germline CDR1 is SEHNR and CDR2 FQNEAQ (reference sequence). The CDR3 here is CASSVSGGTEAFF. The CDR3 DNA follows: TGTGCCAGCAGCGTATCAGGGGGCACTGAAGCTTTCTTT.

V is TRBV30 and J is TRBJ2-7; 10 bases are a match to TRBD2. Germline CDR1 GTSNPN, CDR2 SVGIG (reference sequence). Unmatched junction bases numbered 7, after V lost 0 bases and J lost 5 bases. The CDR3 is 15 residues long. CDR3 coding DNA: TGTGCCTGGAGTGTCCTAGCGGGGGCCCTTGACGAGCAGTACTTC. Amino acids: CAWSVLAGALDEQYF.

The V gene is TRBV5-4, the J gene TRBJ2-7, with D tentatively TRBD2 (5 bases). Germline V gene lookup returns CDR1 SGHNT and CDR2 YYREEE (reference sequence). This CDR3 region has 13 residues. The V and J ends lost 4 bases and 3 bases respectively, with 11 bases between them. The CDR3 here is CASSPAGDYEQYF. CDR3 nucleotides: TGTGCCAGCAGCCCGGCCGGGGACTACGAGCAGTACTTC.

The chain couples TRBV12-3 or TRBV12-4 to TRBJ1-2; 7 positions match TRBD1. V dropped 6 bases and J dropped 2; count of bases not matched to a gene: 3. The CDR3 has 13 residues. CDR3 residues: CASSRDRNYGYTF. CDR3 nucleotides: TGTGCCAGCAGCAGGGACAGAAACTATGGCTACACCTTC.

The chain is built from TRBV29-1 and TRBJ1-1, with TRBD1 matching over 8 bases. The ends lost 6 bases at V and 0 bases at J; junction bases unmatched: 9. Germline CDR1 SQVTM, CDR2 ANQGSEA. The CDR3 has 15 amino acids. Here the CDR3 reads CSVHGTGILNTEAFF. CDR3 sequence (DNA): TGCAGCGTCCATGGGACAGGAATATTGAACACTGAAGCTTTCTTT. The whole variable domain, remainder taken from reference TRBV29-1 and TRBJ1-1, is SAVISQKPSRDICQRGTSLTIQCQVDSQVTMMFWYRQQPGQSLTLIATANQGSEATYESGFVIDKFPISRPNLTFSTLTVSNMSPEDSSIYLCSVHGTGILNTEAFFGQGTRLTVV.

The chain is built from TRBV3-1 (or the pseudogene TRBV3-2) and TRBJ2-2, with D possibly being TRBD2 (6 bases). The V gene's germline CDR1 is LGHDT and CDR2 YNNKEL (reference sequence). The CDR3 spans 18 residues. Trimming cost V 0 bases and J 2 bases, with 16 bases left between them. CDR3 nucleotides: TGTGCCAGCAGCCAAGATGAGGGACTGGCCCTTAACACCGGGGAGCTGTTTTTT. The encoded protein is CASSQDEGLALNTGELFF.

This clone was observed a handful of times. The chain recombines TRBV9 with TRBJ1-1; perhaps TRBD1 as D (6 bases). The V and J ends lost 2 bases and 4 bases respectively, with 12 bases between them. The V gene's germline CDR1 is SGDLS and CDR2 YYNGEE. CDR3 length equals 14 residues. CDR3 in amino acids: CASSVKGGGTEAFF. The CDR3 DNA reads as TGTGCCAGCAGCGTTAAAGGGGGGGGCACTGAAGCTTTCTTT.

V is TRBV30 and J is TRBJ2-3; a weak D match, TRBD1 (7 bases). Germline CDR1 GTSNPN, CDR2 SVGIG (reference sequence). This CDR3 is built from 20 residues. V gave up 0 bases and J gave up 0 bases, with 25 bases separating them. The CDR3, as DNA: TGTGCCTGGAGTGTACGCCGGTCCGGCGGCAGGGGGGCTAGCACAGATACGCAGTATTTT. As protein: CAWSVRRSGGRGASTDTQYF.

The chain recombines TRBV21-1 with TRBJ1-5; the D call of TRBD1 is as the table states it, not checked on the DNA. TRBV21-1 corresponds to a pseudogene. The CDR3 sequence is 14 residues long. Here the CDR3 reads CASSKAQGNQPQHF. The CDR3 region has the DNA TGTGCCAGCAGCAAAGCCCAGGGCAATCAGCCCCAGCATTTT.

The chain joins TRBV4-2 to TRBJ2-7; D may be TRBD1 (6 bases). Between the trimmed V and J ends, which lost 0 bases and 6 bases, there was a span of 15 bases. Germline V gene data show CDR1 as LGHNA and CDR2 as YNFKEQ. The CDR3 sequence is 15 residues long. CDR3 residues: CASSQDGRGPGEQYF. CDR3 nucleotides: TGTGCCAGCAGCCAAGATGGCAGGGGTCCGGGCGAGCAGTACTTC.

The chain joins TRBV12-5 to TRBJ1-4, with D possibly TRBD1 on 5 matching bases. V was clipped by 0 bases and J by 10 bases, with 12 bases between them. CDR1 LGHNT and CDR2 FRNRAP come from the germline V gene. This CDR3 has 14 residues. The DNA of the CDR3 is TGTGCTAGTGGTTTGGTAAGCCAGGGCGGAAAACTGTTTTTT. Translation gives CASGLVSQGGKLFF. Full variable domain (rest looked up from reference TRBV12-5 and TRBJ1-4): DARVTQTPRHKVTEMGQEVTMRCQPILGHNTVFWYRQTMMQGLELLAYFRNRAPLDDSGMPKDRFSAEMPDATLATLKIQPSEPRDSAVYFCASGLVSQGGKLFFGSGTQLSVL.

This rearrangement joins TRBV5-3 to TRBJ2-7; TRBD1 aligns across 7 bases. TRBV5-3 carries the ORF label, with uncertain function. The V gene end was trimmed by 5 bases and the J gene end by 3 bases; junction bases not matched to a gene: 5. The CDR3 spans 13 residues. As DNA, the CDR3 is TGTGCCAGAAGGGGGGACAGCAACTACGAGCAGTACTTC. Residues: CARRGDSNYEQYF.

The gene calls are TRBV12-5 and TRBJ2-7; a weak D match, TRBD2 (5 bases). The CDR3 is 17 amino acids. CDR1 LGHNT and CDR2 FRNRAP come from the germline V gene. Trimming shortened V by 0 bases and J by 0 bases, and 15 bases separated the two germline ends. This CDR3 reads CASGLVRPSGVSYEQYF. Here the CDR3 DNA reads TGTGCTAGTGGTTTGGTACGGCCCTCCGGGGTCTCCTACGAGCAGTACTTC. The full variable domain, in which reference TRBV12-5 and TRBJ2-7 provide the parts outside the CDR3, is DARVTQTPRHKVTEMGQEVTMRCQPILGHNTVFWYRQTMMQGLELLAYFRNRAPLDDSGMPKDRFSAEMPDATLATLKIQPSEPRDSAVYFCASGLVRPSGVSYEQYFGPGTRLTVT.

The genes are TRBV7-8 and TRBJ1-3; 9 bases line up with TRBD1. Trimming at V came to 5 bases and at J to 2 bases, leaving 10 bases not matched to a gene. CDR1 and CDR2 from the germline V gene are SGHVS and FQNEAQ. CDR3 length: 17 amino acids. CDR3 region: CASSVRTGASTGNTIYF. CDR3 DNA sequence: TGTGCCAGCAGCGTACGGACAGGGGCTTCTACTGGAAACACCATATATTTT.

This chain joins TRBV5-1 and TRBJ2-4; maybe TRBD1 (7 bases). In germline, CDR1 is SGHRS, CDR2 YFSETQ. The germline V and J ends were trimmed by 4 bases and 3 bases, with 11 bases remaining between them. CDR3 length: 14 residues. DNA for the CDR3: TGCGCCAGCAGCCCGCAGGGGGGCAAAAACATTCAGTACTTC. It is translated as CASSPQGGKNIQYF.

The gene calls are TRBV30 and TRBJ2-3; 10 bases map to TRBD2. Germline assignment: CDR1 GTSNPN and CDR2 SVGIG (reference sequence). The CDR3 runs 13 residues. J lost 2 bases, V lost 7 bases, and 3 bases had no gene match. The CDR3 DNA sequence: TGTGCCTTGACTAGCGGGCTCACAGATACGCAGTATTTT. This encodes CALTSGLTDTQYF.

The table lists this clone with a few counts. J is TRBJ1-2 and V is TRBV9, with 8 bases that match TRBD1. In germline, CDR1 is SGDLS, CDR2 YYNGEE. Trimming removed 4 bases from V and 3 bases from J; junction bases left unmatched: 8. The CDR3 totals 15 residues. CDR3 amino acids: CASSSRTGFDYGYTF. CDR3 in DNA: TGTGCCAGCAGCTCTCGGACAGGGTTCGACTATGGCTACACCTTC.

This chain uses TRBV6-5 with TRBJ1-5, with a tentative D call TRBD1 (6 bases). This CDR3 contains 14 residues. With 6 bases removed from V and 6 bases from J, the gap between germline ends came to 15 bases. Germline loops: CDR1 MNHEY, CDR2 SVGAGI. This CDR3 reads CASSENRVGQPQHF. CDR3 coding DNA: TGTGCCAGCAGCGAGAACAGGGTGGGTCAGCCCCAGCATTTT.

This clone was counted a few times. This chain connects TRBV19 to TRBJ1-2; possibly TRBD1 for D (5 bases). The V gene lost 6 bases and the J gene lost 0 bases, with 14 bases spanning the gap. Germline lookup yields CDR1 LNHDA and CDR2 SQIVND (reference sequence). The length of the CDR3 is 15 residues. In DNA form, the CDR3 reads TGTGCCAGTAGGGCCGACAGATTAGCTAACTATGGCTACACCTTC. This sequence encodes CASRADRLANYGYTF.

J is TRBJ1-5 and V is TRBV19; no firm D call. Germline V gene sequence: CDR1 LNHDA, CDR2 SQIVND (reference sequence). The V end lost 2 bases, the J end lost 7 bases, and 15 bases lay between the germline ends. This CDR3 is built from 15 residues. CDR3 residues: CASSIRGASLQPQHF. The CDR3 DNA sequence: TGTGCCAGTAGTATAAGAGGTGCATCTTTACAGCCCCAGCATTTT.

This clone was seen a single time. V gene TRBV7-6 combines with J gene TRBJ2-7; D is unresolved. With 5 bases removed from V and 5 bases from J, the gap between germline ends came to 19 bases. The V gene's germline CDR1 is SGHVS and CDR2 FNYEAQ. CDR3 length equals 15 residues. CDR3 nucleotides: TGTGCCAGCAGCCCAGGCCTAAGGAAGCTGAACGAGCAGTACTTC. Amino acid sequence: CASSPGLRKLNEQYF.

V and J are TRBV10-3 and TRBJ2-3, with TRBD2 identical over 8 bases. Germline V gene data show CDR1 as ENHRY and CDR2 as SYGVKD. The V and J ends lost 6 bases and 3 bases, in that order; junction bases with no gene match: 8. The CDR3 is 15 amino acids. Written as DNA, the CDR3 is TGTGCCATCAGCGGGCAGGGCGGGGGGACAGATACGCAGTATTTT. Encoded protein: CAISGQGGGTDTQYF.